These 5 T cell receptor beta chains share one sample of origin, sequenced in a study of blood T cell repertoires in COVID-19. This table comes from immunoSEQ multiplex PCR, and its TCRdb copy is limited to in-frame clones, with some not included. The data contain roughly 100,000 clones, 88% of them seen just once; the ten biggest clones take up around 2.2%. The sample consisted of peripheral blood. The origin of the receptors is a man aged 50 to 59 with COVID-19, enrolled during active disease.

The chain links TRBV10-1 to TRBJ2-1; 11 nucleotides agree with TRBD2. V shed 2 bases, J shed 4 bases, and the junction held 4 bases outside the gene matches. CDR1 is WNHNN, CDR2 SYGVQD, per germline (reference sequence). The CDR3 is 16 amino acids. The CDR3 is CASSETGLAVYNEQFF. The CDR3 DNA reads as TGCGCCAGCAGTGAGACGGGACTAGCGGTTTACAATGAGCAGTTCTTC.

This chain links TRBV18 with TRBJ1-3, with TRBD1 identical over 9 bases. CDR1 and CDR2 (germline): KGHSH, LQKENI. The CDR3 contains 15 residues. With 5 bases clipped from V and 0 bases from J, the junction kept 2 bases outside the gene matches. The CDR3 DNA is TGTGCCAGCTCATCGGGACAGGGCTCTGGAAACACCATATATTTT. This encodes CASSSGQGSGNTIYF.

V gene TRBV14 combines with J gene TRBJ1-6; no definite D call. Per the germline V gene, CDR1 is SGHDN and CDR2 is FVKESK. Trimming took 2 bases from V and 0 from J, leaving 14 bases between them. The CDR3 sequence is 18 residues long. In nucleotides, the CDR3 is TGTGCCAGCAGCCAAATAGTCTTGTCCTTCTCCTATAATTCACCCCTCCACTTT. This sequence encodes CASSQIVLSFSYNSPLHF.

The gene calls are TRBV2 and TRBJ1-2; a possible D gene is TRBD1 (6 bases). Deletions cut 7 bases from V and 2 bases from J, with 20 bases between. Per germline, CDR1 SNHLY and CDR2 FYNNEI. CDR3 length: 16 residues. The CDR3 spells CASTEIDRSFNYGYTF. CDR3 coding DNA: TGTGCCAGCACCGAAATCGACAGGTCATTCAACTATGGCTACACCTTC.

V is TRBV5-4 and J is TRBJ2-1; TRBD1 agrees at 8 bases. The germline V gene has CDR1 SGHNT and CDR2 YYREEE (reference sequence). The CDR3 totals 15 residues. Trimming cost V 3 bases and J 6 bases; bases outside gene matches: 8. Here the CDR3 DNA reads TGTGCCAGCAGCTCTGATCGGGACAGGATCAATGAGCAGTTCTTC. This translates into CASSSDRDRINEQFF.